This TCR beta chain came from a study of blood T cell repertoires in COVID-19. As handled by the study authors: Amplification of reference gene primers provided the estimated nucleated cell counts. Sequenced by immunoSEQ multiplex PCR; TCRdb stores in-frame clones only, minus some. V and J calls and clone size are copied from that table; D and trimming were computed from the DNA. The sample lists fewer than 100,000 clones; more than 65% were seen once. Germline-derived CDR1 and CDR2 are ENHRY and SYGVKD. The CDR3 sequence is 16 residues long. V shed 0 bases and J 4 bases; nucleotides not matched to a gene: 8.

The receptor's source is a woman between 45 and 65 years old with acute or convalescent COVID-19. The chain has TRBV10-3 and TRBJ1-2; 7 nucleotides agree with TRBD1. Sequencing was carried out using peripheral blood. For the CDR3, the DNA is TGTGCCATCAGTGAGTCAGGGGGCTCAACCAGCTATGGCTACACCTTC. Its protein product is CAISESGGSTSYGYTF.